These T cell receptor beta chains were read from a single sample in a study of cytomegalovirus exposure and HLA in healthy donors. TCRdb keeps only in-frame clones here, not all; method: immunoSEQ multiplex PCR. Among 150,000 to 200,000 clones listed, about 83% were seen once. The material sequenced was PBMCs. The receptor set was obtained from a young woman in good health and CMV-seronegative. CDR3s include the opening cysteine and the closing phenylalanine or tryptophan. Fields, in order: J gene, V gene, clone size, D gene, CDR3 protein, CDR3 DNA. A D gene is named only where the DNA matches it firmly. Not all rows give a size; the values are once, few, many and, for expanded clones, a class.

>TRBJ1-1|TRBV25-1|.|.
CASSERGGGVYTEAFF
TGTGCCAGCAGTGAACGGGGAGGAGGAGTGTACACTGAAGCTTTCTTT
>TRBJ1-5|TRBV19|.|.
CASSIDPFYSGIGGNQPQHF
TGTGCCAGTAGTATAGATCCTTTTTATTCAGGGATTGGAGGGAATCAGCCCCAGCATTTT
>TRBJ1-1|TRBV6-1|few|.
CASSSVGGTEAFF
TGTGCCAGCTCATCGGTAGGGGGCACTGAAGCTTTCTTT
>TRBJ2-1|TRBV9|once|TRBD2
CASSVAGGSYNEQFF
TGTGCCAGCAGCGTAGCGGGGGGGTCCTACAATGAGCAGTTCTTC
>TRBJ2-1|TRBV5-5|.|TRBD2
CASSLASASGSKQFF
TGTGCCAGCAGCTTGGCCTCGGCTAGCGGGAGTAAGCAGTTCTTC
>TRBJ1-3|TRBV5-1|once|.
CASSQGTGNTIYF
TGCGCCAGCAGCCAGGGGACGGGAAACACCATATATTTT
>TRBJ2-7|TRBV19|.|TRBD1
CASSIEGTGAHEQYF
TGTGCCAGTAGTATAGAAGGGACAGGGGCCCACGAGCAGTACTTC
>TRBJ1-4|TRBV5-8|.|TRBD1
CASSFRGRTGPEKLFF
TGTGCCAGCAGCTTTAGAGGGCGGACAGGGCCTGAAAAACTGTTTTTT
>TRBJ2-3|TRBV7-2|.|TRBD2
CASSLGTSGPRQYF
TGTGCCAGCAGCTTAGGGACTAGCGGACCACGTCAGTATTTT
>TRBJ1-1|TRBV7-9|.|.
CASSSRLGNTEAFF
TGTGCCAGCAGCTCCCGACTGGGGAACACTGAAGCTTTCTTT
>TRBJ2-3|TRBV5-1|.|.
CASSSRVYDTQYF
TGCGCCAGCAGCTCGAGGGTGTACGATACGCAGTATTTT
>TRBJ2-1|TRBV7-8|.|TRBD2
CASSLPTSGGANKDEQFF
TGTGCCAGCAGCTTACCGACTAGCGGGGGGGCCAATAAGGATGAGCAGTTCTTC
>TRBJ1-1|TRBV5-1|.|.
CASSLAVSGTEAFF
TGCGCCAGCAGCTTGGCCGTATCAGGCACTGAAGCTTTCTTT
>TRBJ2-7|TRBV19|.|TRBD1
CASSSNDRAVHRPYEQYF
TGTGCCAGTAGCAGTAACGACAGGGCAGTCCACCGGCCCTACGAGCAGTACTTC
>TRBJ2-7|TRBV7-9|.|TRBD2
CASSLISLFRLAEAYEQYF
TGTGCCAGCAGCTTAATCTCCCTGTTTCGACTAGCGGAGGCCTACGAGCAGTACTTC
>TRBJ1-6|TRBV5-1|few|.
CASSLGGGNSPLHF
TGCGCCAGCAGCTTAGGAGGAGGGAATTCACCCCTCCACTTT
>TRBJ2-3|TRBV5-1|few|.
CASSPLGGLDTQYF
TGCGCCAGCAGCCCCCTTGGGGGGTTAGATACGCAGTATTTT
>TRBJ2-2|TRBV4-1|.|.
CASSQRTGNTGELFF
TGCGCCAGCAGCCAACGGACTGGCAACACCGGGGAGCTGTTTTTT
>TRBJ2-1|TRBV19|.|TRBD1
CASSSNRDRVYNEQFF
TGTGCCAGTAGTTCCAACCGGGACAGGGTTTACAATGAGCAGTTCTTC
>TRBJ2-2|TRBV9|.|.
CASSVAGNTGELFF
TGTGCCAGCAGCGTAGCAGGGAACACCGGGGAGCTGTTTTTT
>TRBJ2-1|TRBV19|.|TRBD2
CASSIEVSGRGYNEQFF
TGTGCCAGTAGTATCGAGGTCAGCGGGAGAGGGTACAATGAGCAGTTCTTC
>TRBJ1-1|TRBV27|.|.
CASSATEQGFGTEAFF
TGTGCCAGCAGCGCCACAGAACAGGGTTTTGGGACTGAAGCTTTCTTT
>TRBJ2-1|TRBV19|once|TRBD1
CASSTQTGYEQFF
TGTGCCAGTAGTACCCAGACAGGGTATGAGCAGTTCTTC
>TRBJ1-1|TRBV7-8|.|.
CASSPRGGVNTEAFF
TGTGCCAGCAGCCCACGAGGAGGGGTGAACACTGAAGCTTTCTTT
>TRBJ1-1|TRBV14|.|.
CASSQDWTMNTEAFF
TGTGCCAGCAGCCAAGATTGGACAATGAACACTGAAGCTTTCTTT
>TRBJ1-1|TRBV29-1|.|TRBD1
CSVEDLGTGGRTEAFF
TGCAGCGTTGAAGATCTCGGGACAGGGGGTCGCACTGAAGCTTTCTTT
>TRBJ2-7|TRBV4-1|.|TRBD2
CASSLAGGAIPYEQYF
TGCGCCAGCAGCCTAGCCGGGGGGGCGATACCCTACGAGCAGTACTTC
>TRBJ1-3|TRBV10-1|.|.
CASSSVRSGNTIYF
TGCGCCAGCAGTTCGGTCCGCTCTGGAAACACCATATATTTT
>TRBJ2-3|TRBV14|.|TRBD2
CASSQVRGGQYF
TGTGCCAGCAGCCAAGTGCGGGGGGGGCAGTATTTT
>TRBJ2-1|TRBV28|.|TRBD2
CASYRPTSPSIYNEQFF
TGTGCCAGCTATCGTCCGACTAGCCCCTCCATTTACAATGAGCAGTTCTTC
>TRBJ2-2|TRBV6-5|.|TRBD2
CASSYRGVAGGELFF
TGTGCCAGCAGTTACCGGGGAGTAGCGGGAGGGGAGCTGTTTTTT
>TRBJ2-2|TRBV10-3|.|TRBD1
CAIKSDRATGELFF
TGTGCCATCAAATCGGACAGGGCTACCGGGGAGCTGTTTTTT
>TRBJ1-4|TRBV29-1|.|.
CSVVAATNEKLFF
TGCAGCGTTGTAGCAGCAACTAATGAAAAACTGTTTTTT
>TRBJ2-3|TRBV7-9|.|.
CASSTSSADTQYF
TGTGCCAGCAGTACGTCTAGCGCAGATACGCAGTATTTT
>TRBJ1-2|TRBV27|.|.
CASKKQGSYGYTF
TGTGCCAGTAAAAAACAGGGTTCGTATGGCTACACCTTC